Sequencing of this TCR beta chain was carried out in a study of CD8+ T cells in alopecia areata. Extraction of RNA preceded its reverse transcription into cDNA, which served as the sequencing template. TCRdb's copy holds only in-frame clones and misses some; the assay was immunoSEQ multiplex PCR. The sample records 80,000 to 100,000 clones, about two fifths being singletons. The CDR3 is 13 amino acids. The V gene's germline CDR1 is GTSNPN and CDR2 SVGIG (reference sequence). Trimming cost V 6 bases and J 5 bases, with 14 bases left between them. The sequenced sample consisted of CD4+ T cells sorted from blood. The chain carries TRBV30 and TRBJ1-5, with D possibly matching TRBD1 (5 bases). The receptor comes from a human donor with alopecia areata. The CDR3, as DNA: TGTGCCTGCAACGGGGGGGAACATCAGCCCCAGCATTTT. Translated, it gives CACNGGEHQPQHF. Drawing the rest from reference TRBV30 and TRBJ1-5, the complete variable domain is SQTIHQWPATLVQPVGSPLSLECTVEGTSNPNLYWYRQAAGRGLQLLFYSVGIGQISSEVPQNLSASRPQDRQFILSSKKLLLSDSGFYLCACNGGEHQPQHFGDGTRLSIL.